A single T cell receptor beta chain is shown here with its context. It has no known antigen specificity. No qualities accompany the bases; no much larger clone lies one base away. Taken from cysteine to phenylalanine, the CDR3 has 14 residues. The retained sequence is limited to the CDR3, 42 bases, with the frame set at the first base. Via the germline V gene, CDR1 is LGHNA and CDR2 YNFKEQ. V loses 1 base at its end and J loses 7 bases; junction bases beyond the gene matches: 3. This sample was included in a study of blood T cell repertoires in COVID-19 (TCRdb year 2020). In the study overall: Collaborator samples came from the United States, Italy and Spain and covered acute and convalescent phases of COVID-19. HLA class I and class II types, where available, came from metadata supplied by the sample provider rather than from assay-based typing. The samples were drawn from the first 160 participants of the ongoing ImmuneRACE study and from 1,254 subjects provided by 6 global collaborators. Subjects who had been exposed to COVID-19, were actively infected with it, or had recovered from it provided the deeply sampled blood TCRbeta repertoires that made up the dataset. The material from the prospective study consisted of cDNA or gDNA derived from T cells, B-cell-depleted T cells, or PBMCs. The repertoires were released in a freely available public database intended as a resource for research on the immune response to SARS-CoV-2. Sample metadata almost always included a de-identified subject ID, COVID-19 status, age in years and sex.

On the study overall, not on this receptor specifically: How much clinical and demographic metadata was included differed by source and by participant, and the metadata was provided uncurated.

TCRbeta CDR3 regions were amplified from genomic DNA using the immunoSEQ Assay, a bias-controlled multiplex PCR. The original pipeline was this. The number of nucleated cells in each sample was estimated from the amplification of reference gene primers within the assay. To quantify the absolute abundance of each unique TCRbeta CDR3 rearrangement, sequence reads were collapsed and filtered. Productive Simpson clonality was computed per sample as the square root of Simpson's diversity index over productive rearrangements. Entries here come from immuneACCESS through TCRdb and include only in-frame sequences with V and J called. Some clones fail to appear in such tables; in the studies checked, an unresolved V gene covers under half of the shortfall, and the cause of the remainder is unknown. D and trimming come from the DNA, and the V and J calls and clone size come from that table. In all, the sample holds 200,000 to 300,000 clones, and 85% to 90% of those were seen once. The top ten constitute 8.8% of the sample.

Participants in the prospective study were enrolled through a virtual design, were aged roughly 18 to 100 years, and lived in about 25 United States geographic areas. In the prospective study, participants were assigned to cohorts based on the clinical history participants reported in a screening survey and a study questionnaire. Recovered participants in ImmuneRACE Cohort 3 were defined as having two consecutive negative NP/OP PCR tests, clearance from a healthcare professional, or resolution of symptoms. In the prospective study, mobile phlebotomists collected whole blood, serum and a nasopharyngeal or oropharyngeal swab from each participant. Over a 2-month period, participants in the prospective study had the option of providing additional blood draws and questionnaires. Before DNA extraction, prospective study blood samples were shipped either frozen or at room temperature.

Source material: PBMCs or T cells enriched from blood (not recorded which). The sequence is built from TRBV4-2 and TRBJ2-4, with 8 bases in between that match TRBD1. This clonotype originated in a man between 40 and 49 years old who had recovered from COVID-19. The bases are TGTGCCAGCAGCCAAGGGACAGGGCGGAACATTCAGTACTTC. Its amino acids are CASSQGTGRNIQYF.